The rows below give T cell receptor beta chains drawn from one sample of a study of response to subunit inactivated influenza vaccine. TCRdb itself ran the RT-PCR reads through MiXCR, one entry per CDR3 protein. The sample lists hundreds of thousands of distinct CDR3 sequences, around 8% occurring once. Here the sequenced sample was PBMCs from blood, taken less than 30 months after vaccination. The receptor set was obtained from a man between 45 and 75 years old who received an inactivated influenza vaccine. Both conserved end residues are part of each CDR3. The D gene is left open where the match is weak. Clone size, where shown, is once, few, many, or a class for clones that have expanded.

TRBV5-1	few	NA	TRBJ1-2	CASSPAPGNQYGYTF	TGCGCCAGCAGCCCCGCGCCGGGGAATCAGTATGGCTACACCTTC
TRBV10-3	NA	NA	TRBJ1-5	CAISESPGGGNQPQHF	TGTGCCATCAGTGAGTCTCCGGGGGGAGGGAATCAGCCCCAGCATTTT
TRBV12-3/TRBV12-4	few	NA	TRBJ1-5	CASSFAGFSQPQHF	TGTGCCAGCAGTTTCGCAGGGTTCTCTCAGCCCCAGCATTTT
TRBV5-1	NA	TRBD1	TRBJ2-5	CASSLQPGQQETQYF	TGCGCCAGCAGCTTGCAACCGGGACAGCAAGAGACCCAGTACTTC
TRBV25-1	few	TRBD2	TRBJ2-1	CASSSQRTRSDEQFF	TGTGCCAGCAGTTCACAAAGGACTAGATCCGATGAGCAGTTCTTC
TRBV20-1	many	NA	TRBJ2-5	CTTGGETQYF	TGCACAACGGGGGGCGAGACCCAGTACTTC
TRBV6-2/TRBV6-3	NA	TRBD1	TRBJ2-1	CASSYRQGSSRDNEQFF	TGTGCCAGCAGCTACCGACAGGGGTCCTCAAGGGACAATGAGCAGTTCTTC
TRBV5-5	NA	NA	TRBJ2-5	CASSLADPARETQYF	TGTGCCAGCAGCTTGGCCGATCCAGCCAGGGAGACCCAGTACTTC
TRBV6-5	few	NA	TRBJ2-2	CASSSSGTYTGELFF	TGTGCCAGCAGTTCTTCCGGGACTTACACCGGGGAGCTGTTTTTT
TRBV28	many	NA	TRBJ2-3	CASSLGLDTQYF	TGTGCCAGCAGCTTGGGGTTAGATACGCAGTATTTT
TRBV27	few	NA	TRBJ2-3	CASSLKGVDTQYF	TGTGCCAGCAGTTTAAAAGGGGTGGATACGCAGTATTTT
TRBV4-3	NA	TRBD1	TRBJ1-5	CASSQDQRDRGLLWNQPQHF	TGCGCCAGCAGCCAAGATCAGCGGGACAGGGGTTTATTGTGGAATCAGCCCCAGCATTTT
TRBV11-2	many	NA	TRBJ2-3	CASSLGAGRSTDTQYF	TGTGCCAGCAGCTTAGGAGCTGGGCGTAGCACAGATACGCAGTATTTT